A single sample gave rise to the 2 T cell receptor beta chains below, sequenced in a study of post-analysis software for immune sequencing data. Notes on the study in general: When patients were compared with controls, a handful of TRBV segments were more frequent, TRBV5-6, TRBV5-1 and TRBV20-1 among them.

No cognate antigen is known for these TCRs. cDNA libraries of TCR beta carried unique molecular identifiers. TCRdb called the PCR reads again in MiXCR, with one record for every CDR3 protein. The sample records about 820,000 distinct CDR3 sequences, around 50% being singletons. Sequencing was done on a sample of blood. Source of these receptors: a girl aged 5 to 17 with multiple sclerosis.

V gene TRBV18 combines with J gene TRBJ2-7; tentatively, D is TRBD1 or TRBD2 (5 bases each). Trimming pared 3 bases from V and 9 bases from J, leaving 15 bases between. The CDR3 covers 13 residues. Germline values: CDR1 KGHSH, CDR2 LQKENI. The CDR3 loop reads CASSPSSGTRQYF. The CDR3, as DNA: TGTGCCAGCTCACCGTCCTCCGGGACGAGGCAGTACTTC.

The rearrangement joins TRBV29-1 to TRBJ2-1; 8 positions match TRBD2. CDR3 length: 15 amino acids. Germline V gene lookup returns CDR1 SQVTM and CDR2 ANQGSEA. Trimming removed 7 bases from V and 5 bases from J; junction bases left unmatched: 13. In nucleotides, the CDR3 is TGCAGCGCCCTCCCCAGCGGGGGCCTTAACAATGAGCAGTTCTTC. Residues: CSALPSGGLNNEQFF.